This T cell receptor beta chain originates from a study of tumor and adjacent non-tumor tissue in lung cancer. Overall study findings and caveats: Tumor TCR diversity, when higher, was linked to shorter survival. Tumor repertoires had a smaller top 100 clone share than normal lung.

In the case of this clonotype: As yet, its antigen is unknown.

No cell sorting was done before RNA was extracted from the tissue. More than 3 cm separated this lung sample from the edge of the tumor. Newly diagnosed lung cancer patients had thoracic surgery in China, August–late 2014, without prior chemotherapy. TCRbeta libraries were built with three rounds of nested PCR, modified from ARM-PCR. TCRdb re-called the multiplex PCR reads with MiXCR, one entry per CDR3 protein. The table has about 100,000 distinct CDR3 sequences, more than 55% seen once. V lost 9 bases, J lost 4 bases, and 9 bases lay in between. Germline V CDR1 and CDR2: MNHEY, SVGAGI. The CDR3 loop spans 11 amino acids.

Source material: distant non-tumor lung tissue. This clonotype was sampled from a man between 25 and 39 years old with non-small cell lung cancer. The gene calls are TRBV6-5 and TRBJ1-2; D ambiguous. In DNA, the CDR3 is TGTGCCAGTAGCCGCGGCTATGGCTACACCTTC. As protein: CASSRGYGYTF.